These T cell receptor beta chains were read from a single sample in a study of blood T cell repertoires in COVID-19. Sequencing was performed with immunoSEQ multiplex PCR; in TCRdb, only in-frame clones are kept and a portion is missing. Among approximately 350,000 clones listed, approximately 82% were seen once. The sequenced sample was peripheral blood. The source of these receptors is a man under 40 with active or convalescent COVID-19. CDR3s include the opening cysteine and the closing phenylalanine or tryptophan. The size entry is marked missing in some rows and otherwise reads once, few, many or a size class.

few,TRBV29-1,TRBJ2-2,CSGSDTGELFF
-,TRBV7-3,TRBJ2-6,CASSWEGGTSGANVLTF
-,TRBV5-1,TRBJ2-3,CASSLGLDTDTQYF
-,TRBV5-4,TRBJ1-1,CASKTGDYTEAFF
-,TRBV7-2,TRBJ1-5,CASSLVAREHQPQHF
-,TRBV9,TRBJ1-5,CASSVAGASNQPQHF
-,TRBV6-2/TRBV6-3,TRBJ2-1,CASSWTGDNEQFF
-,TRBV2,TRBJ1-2,CASSADRFNYGYTF
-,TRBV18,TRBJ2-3,CASSPNGQSLTDTQYF
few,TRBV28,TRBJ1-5,CASSFAGRGPQHF
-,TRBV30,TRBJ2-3,CAWSPSDTQYF
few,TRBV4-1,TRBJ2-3,CASSQGLAGFSDTQYF
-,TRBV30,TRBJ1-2,CASGQGFTYGYTF
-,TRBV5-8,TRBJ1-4,CASRSLGLEKLFF
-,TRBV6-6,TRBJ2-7,CASSTQYRGTTYEQYF
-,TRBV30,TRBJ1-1,CAWSPRDRGYTEAFF
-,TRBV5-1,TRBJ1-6,CASSPNNSPLHF
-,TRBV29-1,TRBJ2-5,CSVGKGGTEETQYF
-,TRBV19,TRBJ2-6,CASSIMARKGANVLTF
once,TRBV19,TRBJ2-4,CASSRGPSSGVQYF
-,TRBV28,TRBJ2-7,CASALGGSYEQYF
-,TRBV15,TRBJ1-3,CATSTGQSGNTIYF
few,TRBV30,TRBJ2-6,CAWSVGHSQSGANVLTF
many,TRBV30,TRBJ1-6,CAWRPGGAGTLHF
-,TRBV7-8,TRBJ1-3,CASRTGLYSGNTIYF
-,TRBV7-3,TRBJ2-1,CASSLERTSYNEQFF
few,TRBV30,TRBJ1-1,CAWSRGGQEAFF
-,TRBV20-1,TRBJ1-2,CSPRVRYGYTF
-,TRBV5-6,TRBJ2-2,CASRGSSEGTGELFF
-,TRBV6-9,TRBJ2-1,CASSGRDTRTSGAAREQFF
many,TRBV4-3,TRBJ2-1,CASSQDWLASSNEQFF
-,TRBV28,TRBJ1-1,CASRTGGVEAFF
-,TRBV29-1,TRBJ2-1,CSVAEGAGSYNEQFF
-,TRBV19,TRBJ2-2,CASRASGGNTGELFF
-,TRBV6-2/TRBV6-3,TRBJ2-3,CASSRTSGRPTDTQYF
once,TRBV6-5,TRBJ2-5,CASSYERERETQYF
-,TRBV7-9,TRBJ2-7,CASSSSSSYEQYF
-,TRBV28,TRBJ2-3,CASSLSPGAPDTQYF
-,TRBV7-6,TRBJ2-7,CASSFRLAGGTLIYEQYF
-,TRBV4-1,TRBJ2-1,CASSQDRGGEQFF
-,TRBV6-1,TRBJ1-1,CASSELQGTEAFF
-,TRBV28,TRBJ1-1,CASNNRAPNTEAFF
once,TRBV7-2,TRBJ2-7,CASSGTSGSTYEQYF
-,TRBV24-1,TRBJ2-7,CATSQTGGYGEQYF
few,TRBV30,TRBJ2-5,CAWRKGSGGVLEETQYF
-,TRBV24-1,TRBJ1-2,CATGQNGYTF
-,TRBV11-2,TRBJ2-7,CASRTGTADYEQYF
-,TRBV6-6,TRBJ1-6,CASSYSLGQRGSPLHF
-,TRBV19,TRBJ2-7,CAASGVRGEQYF
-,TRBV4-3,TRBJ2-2,CASSPSPAGLNTGELFF
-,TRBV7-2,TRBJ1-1,CAPPGVRSNTEAFF
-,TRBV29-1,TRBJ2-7,CSVPGQGGNEQYF
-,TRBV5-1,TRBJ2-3,CASSPRTGRNTQYF
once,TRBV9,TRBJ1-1,CASSVGGTTRAFTEAFF